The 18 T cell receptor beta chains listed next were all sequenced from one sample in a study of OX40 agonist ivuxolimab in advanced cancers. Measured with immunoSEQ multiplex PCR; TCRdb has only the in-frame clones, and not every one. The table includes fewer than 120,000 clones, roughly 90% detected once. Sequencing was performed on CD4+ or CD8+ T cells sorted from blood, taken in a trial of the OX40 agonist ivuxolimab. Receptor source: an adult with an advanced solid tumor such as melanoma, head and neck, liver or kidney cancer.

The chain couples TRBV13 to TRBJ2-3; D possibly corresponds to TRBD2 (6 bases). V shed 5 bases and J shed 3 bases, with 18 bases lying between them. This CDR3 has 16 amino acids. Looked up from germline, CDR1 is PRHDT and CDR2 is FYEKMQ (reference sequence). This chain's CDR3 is CASSLSGGDWTDTQYF. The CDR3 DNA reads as TGTGCCAGCAGCCTATCAGGTGGGGACTGGACAGATACGCAGTATTTT.

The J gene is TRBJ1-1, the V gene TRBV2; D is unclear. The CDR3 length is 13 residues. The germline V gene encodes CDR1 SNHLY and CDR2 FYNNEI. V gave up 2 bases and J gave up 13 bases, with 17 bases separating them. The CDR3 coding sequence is TGTGCCAGCAGTGAAATTATTTTGGACCGTGGTTTCTTT. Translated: CASSEIILDRGFF.

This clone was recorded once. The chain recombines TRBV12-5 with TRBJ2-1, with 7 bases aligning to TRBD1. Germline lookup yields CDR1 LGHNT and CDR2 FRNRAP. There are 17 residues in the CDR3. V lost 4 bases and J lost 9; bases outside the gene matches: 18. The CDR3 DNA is TGTGCTAGTGGTTCGGCCGTGAGTCAGGGGGTTAGGGGTGAGCAGTTCTTC. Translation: CASGSAVSQGVRGEQFF.

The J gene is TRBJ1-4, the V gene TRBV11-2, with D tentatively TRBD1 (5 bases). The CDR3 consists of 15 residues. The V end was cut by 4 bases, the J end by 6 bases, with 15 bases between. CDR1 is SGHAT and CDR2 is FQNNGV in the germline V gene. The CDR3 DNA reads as TGTGCCAGCAGCTCCACCCGGGGCAGAGATGAAAAACTGTTTTTT. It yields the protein CASSSTRGRDEKLFF.

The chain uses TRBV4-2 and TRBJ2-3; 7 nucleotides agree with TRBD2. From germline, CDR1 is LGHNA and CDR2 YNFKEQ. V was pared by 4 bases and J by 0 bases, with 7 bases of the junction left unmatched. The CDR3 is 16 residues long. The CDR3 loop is CASSPEAGRSTDTQYF. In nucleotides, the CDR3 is TGTGCCAGCAGCCCAGAAGCGGGGCGGAGCACAGATACGCAGTATTTT.

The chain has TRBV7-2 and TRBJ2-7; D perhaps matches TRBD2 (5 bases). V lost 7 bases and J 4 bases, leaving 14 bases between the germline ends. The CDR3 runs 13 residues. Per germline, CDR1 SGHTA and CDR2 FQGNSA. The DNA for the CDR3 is TGTGCCAGCAAGCCGGGAATGGGGTACGAGCAGTACTTC. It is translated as CASKPGMGYEQYF.

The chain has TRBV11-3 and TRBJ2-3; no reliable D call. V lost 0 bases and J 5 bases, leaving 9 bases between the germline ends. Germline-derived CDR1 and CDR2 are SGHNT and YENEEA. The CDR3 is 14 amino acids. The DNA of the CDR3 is TGTGCCAGCAGCTTAGATTTTCGAGGAGATACGCAGTATTTT. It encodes CASSLDFRGDTQYF.

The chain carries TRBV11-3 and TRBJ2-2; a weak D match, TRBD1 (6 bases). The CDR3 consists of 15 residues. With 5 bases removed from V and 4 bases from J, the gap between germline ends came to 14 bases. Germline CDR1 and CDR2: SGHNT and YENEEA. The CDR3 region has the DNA TGTGCCAGCAGCCTTAGGGTAGGGGGCACCGGGGAGCTGTTTTTT. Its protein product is CASSLRVGGTGELFF.

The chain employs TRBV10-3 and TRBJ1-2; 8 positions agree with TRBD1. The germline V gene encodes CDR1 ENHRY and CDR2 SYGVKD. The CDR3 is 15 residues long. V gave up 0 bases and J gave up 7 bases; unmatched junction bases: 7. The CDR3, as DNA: TGTGCCATCAGTGAGTCGGCCCCCGGACAGGGTGGCTACACCTTC. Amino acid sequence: CAISESAPGQGGYTF.

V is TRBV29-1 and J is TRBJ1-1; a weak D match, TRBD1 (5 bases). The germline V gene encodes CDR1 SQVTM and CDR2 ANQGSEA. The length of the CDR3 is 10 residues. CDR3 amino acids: CSGRNTEAFF. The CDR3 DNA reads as TGCTCAGGGCGGAACACTGAAGCTTTCTTT.

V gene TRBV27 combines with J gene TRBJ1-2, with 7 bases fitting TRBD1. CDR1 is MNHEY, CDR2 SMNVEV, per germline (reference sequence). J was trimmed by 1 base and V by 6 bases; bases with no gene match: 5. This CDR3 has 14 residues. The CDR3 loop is CASRKTGSNYGYTF. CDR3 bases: TGTGCCAGCAGGAAGACAGGGAGTAACTATGGCTACACCTTC.

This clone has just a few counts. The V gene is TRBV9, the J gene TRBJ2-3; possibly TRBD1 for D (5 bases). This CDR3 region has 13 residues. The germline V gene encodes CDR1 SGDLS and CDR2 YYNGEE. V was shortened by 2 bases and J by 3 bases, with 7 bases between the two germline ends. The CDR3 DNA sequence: TGTGCCAGCAGCGTCGACAGAACAGATACGCAGTATTTT. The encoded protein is CASSVDRTDTQYF.

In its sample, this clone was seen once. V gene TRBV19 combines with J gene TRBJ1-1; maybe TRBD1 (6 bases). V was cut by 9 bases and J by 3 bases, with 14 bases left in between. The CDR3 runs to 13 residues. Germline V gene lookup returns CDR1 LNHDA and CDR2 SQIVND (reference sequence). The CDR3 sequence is CASRGRGDTEAFF. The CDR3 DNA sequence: TGTGCCAGCCGGGGGAGGGGGGACACTGAAGCTTTCTTT.

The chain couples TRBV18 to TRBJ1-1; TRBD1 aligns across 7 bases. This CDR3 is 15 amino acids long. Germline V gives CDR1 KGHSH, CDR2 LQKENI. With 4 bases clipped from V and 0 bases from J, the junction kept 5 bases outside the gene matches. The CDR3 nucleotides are TGTGCCAGCTCACTATACAGGGGAATGAACACTGAAGCTTTCTTT. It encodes CASSLYRGMNTEAFF.

DNA for the CDR3: TGTGCCACCAGCAGAGATCGGGCTAGCGGGAGCTCGTCCCAGTACTTC. This translates into CATSRDRASGSSSQYF. The V and J genes are TRBV15 and TRBJ2-5; 10 bases fit TRBD2. Trimming cost V 0 bases and J 9 bases; bases outside gene matches: 10. Germline lookup yields CDR1 LNHNV and CDR2 YYDKDF (reference sequence). The CDR3 runs to 16 residues.

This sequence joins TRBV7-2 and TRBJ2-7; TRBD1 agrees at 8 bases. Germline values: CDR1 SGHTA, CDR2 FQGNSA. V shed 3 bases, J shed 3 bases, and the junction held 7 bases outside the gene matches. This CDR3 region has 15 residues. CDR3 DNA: TGTGCCAGCAGCTTTCGGACAGGGACGAACTACGAGCAGTACTTC. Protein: CASSFRTGTNYEQYF.

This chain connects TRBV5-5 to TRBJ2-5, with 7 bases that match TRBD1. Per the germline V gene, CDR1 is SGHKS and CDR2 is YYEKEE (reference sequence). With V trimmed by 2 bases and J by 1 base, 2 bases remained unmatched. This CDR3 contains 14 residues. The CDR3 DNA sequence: TGTGCCAGCAGCTTTCGGGACAGCCAAGAGACCCAGTACTTC. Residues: CASSFRDSQETQYF.

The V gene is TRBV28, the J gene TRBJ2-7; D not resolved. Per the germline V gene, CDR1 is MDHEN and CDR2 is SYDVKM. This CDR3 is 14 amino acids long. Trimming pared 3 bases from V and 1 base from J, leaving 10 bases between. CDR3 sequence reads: CASSFDPPSYEQYF. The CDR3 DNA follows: TGTGCCAGCAGTTTTGACCCCCCATCCTACGAGCAGTACTTC. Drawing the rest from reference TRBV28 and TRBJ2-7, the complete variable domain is DVKVTQSSRYLVKRTGEKVFLECVQDMDHENMFWYRQDPGLGLRLIYFSYDVKMKEKGDIPEGYSVSREKKERFSLILESASTNQTSMYLCASSFDPPSYEQYFGPGTRLTVT.